The 8 T cell receptor beta chains listed next were all sequenced from one sample in a study of yellow fever vaccine responses in identical twins (dated by TCRdb to 2017 to 2018). Libraries were constructed by RT-PCR. The sample was run on an Illumina HiSeq 2500. Starting from the raw public reads, TCRdb applied fastp trimming at Q25, assembled clones with MiXCR and retained in-frame beta chains. A single entry per CDR3 protein holds the most common genes and DNA from its merged rows. This sample has under 4,000 distinct CDR3 sequences in its table, and 81% of those were observed once. Of the sample, about 4% is held by the ten largest clones. This specimen was T cells from blood (PBMCs), unsorted or a sorted subset (not recorded which), taken before or after yellow fever vaccination (not recorded which). These receptors were collected from a woman between 18 and 30 years old who received the yellow fever vaccine. Donor details come from another sample of the same person, matched by shared clones.

The chain links TRBV29-1 to TRBJ2-3, with D possibly TRBD2 on 6 matching bases. From germline, CDR1 is SQVTM and CDR2 ANQGSEA. CDR3 length equals 12 residues. V was clipped by 7 bases and J by 4 bases, with 12 bases between them. CDR3 DNA: TGCAGCGGTAACTCGGGGGCAGATACGCAGTATTTT. Protein sequence: CSGNSGADTQYF.

The V call is TRBV4-1, the J call TRBJ2-1; D not resolved. The V gene's germline CDR1 is MGHRA and CDR2 YSYEKL. There are 15 residues in the CDR3. V was shortened by 0 bases and J by 4 bases, with 10 bases between the two germline ends. DNA for the CDR3: TGCGCCAGCAGCCAAGATGGCGACACATACAATGAGCAGTTCTTC. Translating it yields CASSQDGDTYNEQFF.

The gene calls are TRBV20-1 and TRBJ2-1; D call uncertain. The CDR3 spans 9 residues. V was shortened by 3 bases and J by 6 bases, with 0 bases between the two germline ends. Germline lookup yields CDR1 DFQATT and CDR2 SNEGSKA (reference sequence). CDR3 coding DNA: TGCAGTGCTAGCAATGAGCAGTTCTTC. Translation gives CSASNEQFF.

This sequence joins TRBV24-1 and TRBJ1-5; D call uncertain. This CDR3 is 13 amino acids long. Trimming left V 6 bases short and J 4 bases short, with 9 bases between. From germline, CDR1 is KGHDR and CDR2 SFDVKD. CDR3 protein: CATSWAANQPQHF. As DNA, the CDR3 is TGTGCCACCAGTTGGGCAGCAAATCAGCCCCAGCATTTT.

This clonotype has only a few counts. V gene TRBV23-1 combines with J gene TRBJ1-2, with TRBD1 matching 8 bases. TRBV23-1 is annotated as an ORF whose role is uncertain. The CDR3 runs to 14 residues. V lost 11 bases to trimming and J lost 6 bases; unmatched junction nucleotides: 14. The CDR3 sequence is CAPSQEQGANGYTF. The CDR3 nucleotides read TGCGCCCCCAGCCAAGAGCAGGGGGCCAATGGCTACACCTTC.

The rearrangement uses TRBV5-6 and TRBJ1-2, with D maybe TRBD1 (5 bases). The V and J ends lost 2 bases and 1 base respectively, with 9 bases between them. Germline V CDR1 and CDR2: SGHDT, YYEEEE. This CDR3 has 14 amino acids. CDR3 sequence (DNA): TGTGCCAGCAGCTTCGCAGGGCGTAACTATGGCTACACCTTC. Protein product: CASSFAGRNYGYTF.

The DNA of the CDR3 is TGTGCCAGCTCACCATGGCTGGGGCCCCTGGGCTACACCTTC. It translates to CASSPWLGPLGYTF. The chain has TRBV18 and TRBJ1-2; tentatively, D is TRBD1 (5 bases). This CDR3 comprises 14 residues. From germline, CDR1 is KGHSH and CDR2 LQKENI. The V end was cut by 2 bases, the J end by 8 bases, with 15 bases between.

V gene TRBV29-1 combines with J gene TRBJ2-3; D gene ambiguous. The CDR3 has 11 amino acids. Germline V gene data show CDR1 as SQVTM and CDR2 as ANQGSEA. Trimming removed 4 bases at V and 4 bases at J, with 6 bases between. The CDR3 here is CSVVEADTQYF. The DNA for the CDR3 is TGCAGCGTTGTGGAAGCAGATACGCAGTATTTT.